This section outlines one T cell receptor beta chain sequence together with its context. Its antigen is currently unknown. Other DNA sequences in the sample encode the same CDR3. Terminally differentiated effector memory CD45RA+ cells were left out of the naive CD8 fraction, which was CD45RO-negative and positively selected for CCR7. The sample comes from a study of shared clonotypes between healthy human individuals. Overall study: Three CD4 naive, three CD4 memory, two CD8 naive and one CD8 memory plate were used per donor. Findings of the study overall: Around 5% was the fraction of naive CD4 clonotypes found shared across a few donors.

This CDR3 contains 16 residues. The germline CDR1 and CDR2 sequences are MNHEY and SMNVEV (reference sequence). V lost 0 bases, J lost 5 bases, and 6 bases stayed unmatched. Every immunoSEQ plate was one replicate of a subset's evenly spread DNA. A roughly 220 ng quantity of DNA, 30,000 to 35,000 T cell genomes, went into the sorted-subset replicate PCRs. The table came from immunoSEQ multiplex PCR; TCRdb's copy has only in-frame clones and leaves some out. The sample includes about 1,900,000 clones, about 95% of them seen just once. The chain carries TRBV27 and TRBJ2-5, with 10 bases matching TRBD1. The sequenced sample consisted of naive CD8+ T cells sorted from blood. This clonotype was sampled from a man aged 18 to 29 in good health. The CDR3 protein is CASSLSPGTGEETQYF. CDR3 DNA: TGTGCCAGCAGTTTATCCCCCGGGACAGGGGAGGAGACCCAGTACTTC.